A selection of T cell receptor beta chains follows, all from one sample in a study of cytomegalovirus exposure and HLA in healthy donors. Sequencing used immunoSEQ multiplex PCR; TCRdb keeps in-frame clones, though not all of them. The data contain roughly 150,000 clones, around three fifths of them singletons. The source material was PBMCs. These receptors were taken from a woman in her 30s in good health and CMV-seropositive. Both conserved end residues are part of each CDR3. Each record gives: clone size, V gene, J gene, D gene, CDR3 protein, CDR3 DNA. D genes are given only for firm matches. Clone size is given for some rows only: seen once, a few or many times, or a class if the clone is expanded.

-,TRBV6-4,TRBJ2-1,-,CASSEGTEATYNEQFF,TGTGCCAGCAGTGAAGGTACAGAAGCAACCTACAATGAGCAGTTCTTC
-,TRBV27,TRBJ1-2,TRBD1,CASSPDRGYGYTF,TGTGCCAGCAGTCCTGACAGGGGCTATGGCTACACCTTC
once,TRBV18,TRBJ1-2,-,CASSPITQGTDGYTF,TGTGCCAGCTCACCCATTACTCAGGGGACGGACGGCTACACCTTC
once,TRBV2,TRBJ2-1,-,CASSLDYPYNEQFF,TGTGCCAGCAGTTTAGACTACCCATACAATGAGCAGTTCTTC
-,TRBV6-4,TRBJ2-1,-,CASSVSGIHEQFF,TGTGCCAGCAGTGTGTCCGGGATCCATGAGCAGTTCTTC
few,TRBV7-8,TRBJ2-3,TRBD2,CASSLVAGLGFTDTQYF,TGTGCCAGCAGCTTAGTCGCGGGACTAGGTTTTACAGATACGCAGTATTTT
-,TRBV10-2,TRBJ2-7,TRBD2,CASSGTSGSAYEQYF,TGCGCCAGCAGTGGGACTAGCGGTTCAGCCTACGAGCAGTACTTC
-,TRBV5-1,TRBJ2-7,TRBD1,CASSWDSYEQYF,TGCGCCAGCAGCTGGGACAGCTACGAGCAGTACTTC
few,TRBV5-4,TRBJ1-2,-,CASSLGPGGYTF,TGTGCCAGCAGCTTGGGGCCGGGGGGCTACACCTTC
-,TRBV28,TRBJ1-2,-,CASRPDSNYGYTF,TGTGCCAGCAGACCGGACAGTAACTATGGCTACACCTTC
-,TRBV12-5,TRBJ2-5,TRBD1,CARSPSGTGRWETQYF,TGTGCTAGATCACCTTCCGGGACAGGCCGATGGGAGACCCAGTACTTC
once,TRBV5-1,TRBJ2-1,-,CASSLTDNEQFF,TGCGCCAGCAGCTTGACAGACAATGAGCAGTTCTTC
-,TRBV6-5,TRBJ1-1,-,CASSYSNQGRTEAFF,TGTGCCAGCAGTTACTCGAATCAGGGGAGAACTGAAGCTTTCTTT
-,TRBV14,TRBJ2-7,-,CASSLGQKAYEQYF,TGTGCCAGCAGCCTGGGACAAAAGGCCTACGAGCAGTACTTC
few,TRBV7-8,TRBJ1-1,-,CASSLGQNTEAFF,TGTGCCAGCAGCCTGGGACAGAACACTGAAGCTTTCTTT
-,TRBV11-3,TRBJ2-7,TRBD2,CASSLKRGAGGGYEQYF,TGTGCCAGCAGCTTAAAACGAGGAGCGGGAGGCGGGTACGAGCAGTACTTC
-,TRBV19,TRBJ1-2,TRBD1,CASSWSDRVSHGYTF,TGTGCCAGTAGTTGGAGTGACAGGGTGTCTCATGGCTACACCTTC
few,TRBV7-8,TRBJ2-7,-,CASSPQDYEQYF,TGTGCCAGCAGCCCACAAGACTACGAGCAGTACTTC
-,TRBV6-1,TRBJ2-7,TRBD1,CASSELRQGNEQYF,TGTGCCAGCAGTGAACTCCGACAGGGCAACGAGCAGTACTTC
-,TRBV5-6,TRBJ1-6,TRBD1,CASSPQGYNSPLHF,TGTGCCAGCAGCCCACAGGGGTATAATTCCCCCCTCCACTTT
-,TRBV6-1,TRBJ2-5,TRBD1,CASSARPTGGETQYF,TGTGCCAGCAGTGCCCGACCTACAGGGGGGGAGACCCAGTACTTC
-,TRBV7-9,TRBJ1-1,TRBD1,CASSWTGGGEAFF,TGTGCCAGCAGCTGGACAGGGGGCGGTGAAGCTTTCTTT
few,TRBV19,TRBJ2-1,TRBD2,CASSIVTSGANEQFF,TGTGCCAGTAGTATAGTAACTAGCGGGGCCAATGAGCAGTTCTTC
-,TRBV7-9,TRBJ1-2,TRBD1,CASTTGLNGYTF,TGTGCCAGCACGACAGGGCTAAATGGCTACACCTTC
few,TRBV7-3,TRBJ2-3,-,CASSLTVRGSTDTQYF,TGTGCCAGCAGCTTAACGGTGCGGGGAAGCACAGATACGCAGTATTTT
few,TRBV5-1,TRBJ1-1,-,CASSTGSNTEAFF,TGCGCCAGCAGCACAGGTTCGAACACTGAAGCTTTCTTT
few,TRBV6-1,TRBJ1-5,-,CASGDNSNQPQHF,TGTGCCAGCGGCGACAATAGCAATCAGCCCCAGCATTTT
-,TRBV29-1,TRBJ1-5,-,CSVAFGRGGRNQPQHF,TGCAGCGTTGCCTTCGGACGGGGGGGGAGGAATCAGCCCCAGCATTTT
-,TRBV5-1,TRBJ2-1,TRBD1,CASSLSPGGNEQFF,TGCGCCAGCAGCTTGTCGCCAGGGGGCAATGAGCAGTTCTTC
-,TRBV5-1,TRBJ1-6,-,CASSLSPFSGNSPLHF,TGCGCCAGCAGCCTATCTCCTTTCTCGGGGAATTCACCCCTCCACTTT
-,TRBV6-5,TRBJ2-3,TRBD1,CASSYSGQGTDTQYF,TGTGCCAGCAGTTACTCAGGACAGGGAACAGATACGCAGTATTTT
-,TRBV4-1,TRBJ2-6,-,CASSKQGSGANVLTF,TGCGCCAGCAGTAAACAGGGCTCTGGGGCCAACGTCCTGACTTTC